Listed here are 11 T cell receptor beta chains from one sample, sequenced in a study of cytomegalovirus exposure and HLA in healthy donors. A multiplex PCR was run with 60 Vbeta primers and 13 Jbeta primers. The assay was immunoSEQ multiplex PCR, and TCRdb's table has in-frame clones only and misses some. The repertoire holds about 200,000 clones, with around 76% as singletons. The sample consisted of PBMCs. All receptors derive from a man aged 25-45 years in good health and CMV-seronegative.

The chain carries TRBV28 and TRBJ2-1; 13 nucleotides match TRBD2. Losses at the gene ends were 7 bases for V and 4 bases for J; bases not matched to a gene: 1. The V gene's germline CDR1 is MDHEN and CDR2 SYDVKM. There are 14 residues in the CDR3. This chain's CDR3 is CASTTSGRYNEQFF. For the CDR3, the DNA is TGTGCCAGCACGACTAGCGGGAGGTACAATGAGCAGTTCTTC.

V is TRBV5-1 and J is TRBJ2-3, with 10 bases that match TRBD2. The CDR3 spans 15 residues. Germline lookup yields CDR1 SGHRS and CDR2 YFSETQ. Unmatched junction bases numbered 6, after V lost 4 bases and J lost 4 bases. The CDR3 DNA reads as TGCGCCAGCAGCCGCACCGGGACTAGCGCAGATACGCAGTATTTT. Residues: CASSRTGTSADTQYF.

The chain carries TRBV5-1 and TRBJ1-2, with 10 bases matching TRBD1. Germline-derived CDR1 and CDR2 are SGHRS and YFSETQ. The CDR3 spans 15 residues. V was pared by 0 bases and J by 3 bases, with 2 bases of the junction left unmatched. CDR3 region: CASSLGDRGDYGYTF. CDR3 in DNA: TGCGCCAGCAGCTTGGGGGACAGGGGTGACTATGGCTACACCTTC.

The chain is built from TRBV19 and TRBJ2-1, with D maybe TRBD1 (5 bases). The CDR3 spans 14 residues. Trimming took 3 bases from V and 10 from J, leaving 16 bases between them. In germline, CDR1 is LNHDA, CDR2 SQIVND (reference sequence). The chain's CDR3 is CASSILSDRDEQFF. CDR3 DNA: TGTGCCAGTAGTATCCTCTCCGACAGAGACGAGCAGTTCTTC.

The chain uses TRBV15 and TRBJ1-5; D may be TRBD1 (5 bases). This CDR3 spans 15 amino acids. In germline, CDR1 is LNHNV, CDR2 YYDKDF (reference sequence). V was pared by 1 base and J by 6 bases, with 13 bases between. The CDR3 sequence is CATSRADSKSQPQHF. CDR3 nucleotide sequence: TGTGCCACCAGCAGAGCTGACAGCAAAAGTCAGCCCCAGCATTTT.

This sequence joins TRBV19 and TRBJ2-3; D gene uncertain. CDR1 is LNHDA and CDR2 is SQIVND in the germline V gene (reference sequence). The CDR3 loop spans 12 amino acids. The V end was cut by 3 bases, the J end by 3 bases, with 4 bases between. The CDR3 DNA follows: TGTGCCAGTAGTATTTCGACAGATACGCAGTATTTT. It is translated as CASSISTDTQYF.

In its sample, this clone was seen once. The chain is built from TRBV28 and TRBJ2-5; TRBD2 agrees at 7 bases. CDR1 and CDR2 from the germline V gene are MDHEN and SYDVKM. CDR3 length: 13 amino acids. After removal of 2 bases from V and 5 bases from J, the junction contained 2 bases not matched to a gene. CDR3 sequence reads: CASSLRGEETQYF. The CDR3 DNA sequence: TGTGCCAGCAGTTTACGGGGGGAGGAGACCCAGTACTTC.

This sequence joins TRBV5-6 and TRBJ2-3, with a tentative D call TRBD1 (5 bases). Between the trimmed V and J ends, which lost 2 bases and 7 bases, there was a span of 17 bases. This CDR3 is built from 15 residues. The germline CDR1 and CDR2 sequences are SGHDT and YYEEEE. The DNA for the CDR3 is TGTGCCAGCAGCTTTCCAGGGTCGAGCCACCATACGCAGTATTTT. This codes for CASSFPGSSHHTQYF.

This chain links TRBV5-8 with TRBJ2-7; TRBD1 agrees at 7 bases. Germline assignment: CDR1 SGHTS and CDR2 YDEGEE. This CDR3 spans 15 amino acids. After removal of 4 bases from V and 3 bases from J, the junction contained 10 bases not matched to a gene. CDR3 sequence reads: CASSRGLGTVYEQYF. The CDR3 bases are TGTGCCAGCAGCCGCGGTTTGGGGACAGTCTACGAGCAGTACTTC.

This clone was counted a few times. The rearrangement uses TRBV2 and TRBJ1-1, with D hard to call. CDR1 and CDR2 (germline): SNHLY, FYNNEI. V was pared by 9 bases and J by 4 bases, with 9 bases between. The length of the CDR3 is 11 residues. The CDR3 region is CAREVGTEAFF. In nucleotides, the CDR3 is TGTGCCAGGGAGGTTGGCACTGAAGCTTTCTTT. The full variable domain, rest sourced from reference TRBV2 and TRBJ1-1, is EPEVTQTPSHQVTQMGQEVILRCVPISNHLYFYWYRQILGQKVEFLVSFYNNEISEKSEIFDDQFSVERPDGSNFTLKIRSTKLEDSAMYFCAREVGTEAFFGQGTRLTVV.

V gene TRBV5-1 combines with J gene TRBJ2-1; D possibly corresponds to TRBD1 (5 bases). CDR3 size: 14 residues. Per the germline V gene, CDR1 is SGHRS and CDR2 is YFSETQ. Trimming stripped 6 bases from V and 0 bases from J, with 10 bases between. CDR3 residues: CASTLDSSYNEQFF. In DNA, the CDR3 is TGCGCCAGCACCCTAGACAGCTCCTACAATGAGCAGTTCTTC.